The clone carrying this T cell receptor beta chain was seen a handful of times. Its antigen is not known. Treatment of the sample: over 15 received Ad26.COV2.S at low or high dose, single or two shots; about 5 received placebo; per-sample allocation not given. It was on day 63 after the first vaccine or placebo injection that samples were taken. It was an adult aged 18-55 years in Boston who was the donor. The data were obtained in a study of Ad26.COV2.S vaccination and SARS-CoV-2 variants. Study details: Donor was assigned to the Ad26.COV2.S arm of trial COV1001.

CDR1 is MNHEY, CDR2 SVGAGI, per germline. The CDR3 is 13 residues long. With 4 bases clipped from V and 4 bases from J, the junction kept 4 bases outside the gene matches. General observations from the study: Spike-specific TCR breadth was greater after Ad26.COV2.S than placebo. Vaccine and placebo groups showed comparable non-spike TCR breadth.

Sequencing was performed with immunoSEQ multiplex PCR; in TCRdb, only in-frame clones are kept and a portion is missing. The table records hundreds of thousands of clones, roughly 90% of them present only once. The sample consisted of peripheral blood, taken in a trial of Ad26.COV2.S vaccine versus placebo. V gene TRBV6-5 combines with J gene TRBJ2-7; 7 bases map to TRBD2. The TCR sequence derives from a person between 18 and 60 years old who received the Ad26.COV2.S COVID-19 vaccine or a placebo. The CDR3 spells CASSFAGVYEQYF. In DNA form, the CDR3 reads TGTGCCAGCAGTTTTGCGGGAGTGTACGAGCAGTACTTC.